The entry below describes one T cell receptor beta chain. No antigen is known for it. The method was immunoSEQ multiplex PCR; TCRdb's version includes in-frame clones alone and lacks a portion of them. The sample holds roughly 130,000 clones, 92% seen once. Germline trimming cut 5 bases from V and 0 bases from J; bases unmatched to any gene: 5. The CDR3 has 14 residues. This sample was included in a study of T cell responses to AZD1222 COVID-19 vaccine. The study's findings and limits: Clonal diversity was possibly underestimated, and the donors were mostly white British, with more females. Along spike, vaccine-associated CD4 TCRs were found throughout, with dominance at 160-218 and 743-854. Repertoires were sampled only after the peak T cell response.

Sequences were derived from peripheral blood, sampled on day 0 of AZD1222 vaccination. The gene calls are TRBV5-3 and TRBJ2-7; TRBD1 matches at 7 bases. TRBV5-3 is reported as an ORF; its role is uncertain. The sequence was collected from an adult in good health. CDR3 sequence: CARSRDRNSYEQYF. DNA for the CDR3: TGTGCCAGAAGTCGGGACAGAAACTCCTACGAGCAGTACTTC.